One sample yielded the 8 T cell receptor beta chains listed below, sequenced in a study of blood T cell repertoires in COVID-19. Only in-frame clones appear in the TCRdb table, and some are missing; sequencing was by immunoSEQ multiplex PCR. The table has around 200,000 clones, approximately 83% seen once. Sequencing input: peripheral blood. Receptor source: a man in his fifties with active or convalescent COVID-19.

The chain carries TRBV6-5 and TRBJ2-3; TRBD2 matches 7 bases. V was clipped by 7 bases and J by 1 base; unmatched bases: 8. This CDR3 comprises 15 residues. Looked up from germline, CDR1 is MNHEY and CDR2 is SVGAGI. The CDR3 DNA reads as TGTGCCAGCACTCCCGGGACTACACGCACAGATACGCAGTATTTT. Its translation is CASTPGTTRTDTQYF.

For the CDR3, the DNA is TGTGCCAGCAGTGAAATGGCAGGGGGCCTCACTGAAGCTTTCTTT. Translation gives CASSEMAGGLTEAFF. The chain has TRBV2 and TRBJ1-1; 8 bases align to TRBD1. Unmatched junction bases numbered 6, after V lost 2 bases and J lost 4 bases. CDR1 and CDR2 (germline): SNHLY, FYNNEI. This CDR3 is built from 15 residues.

As DNA, the CDR3 is TGTGCCAGTACCCCGTTCTCTGGGGCCAACGTCCTGACTTTC. It encodes CASTPFSGANVLTF. The V call is TRBV19, the J call TRBJ2-6; no firm D call. Trimming shortened V by 7 bases and J by 0 bases, and 7 bases separated the two germline ends. The CDR3 is 14 residues long. In germline, CDR1 is LNHDA, CDR2 SQIVND (reference sequence). Looking up the rest from reference TRBV19 and TRBJ2-6 gives the full variable domain: DGGITQSPKYLFRKEGQNVTLSCEQNLNHDAMYWYRQDPGQGLRLIYYSQIVNDFQKGDIAEGYSVSREKKESFPLTVTSAQKNPTAFYLCASTPFSGANVLTFGAGSRLTVL.

The CDR3 loop is CASSQDPVTFF. CDR3 DNA sequence: TGTGCCAGCAGCCAAGATCCGGTGACTTTCTTT. This sequence joins TRBV3-1 (or the pseudogene TRBV3-2) and TRBJ1-1; D call uncertain. The CDR3 is 11 residues long. V lost 0 bases to trimming and J lost 12 bases, with 8 bases between them. In germline, CDR1 is LGHDT, CDR2 YNNKEL (reference sequence).

The V and J genes are TRBV27 and TRBJ1-1; D perhaps matches TRBD1 (5 bases). Germline V lookup: CDR1 MNHEY, CDR2 SMNVEV (reference sequence). The CDR3 totals 15 residues. Trimming removed 8 bases from V and 5 bases from J, with 21 bases in between. CDR3: CASHTGAGGETEAFF. As DNA, the CDR3 is TGTGCCAGCCATACGGGAGCCGGGGGAGAAACTGAAGCTTTCTTT.

In its sample, this clone was seen once. The J gene is TRBJ1-5, the V gene TRBV28; D unresolved. Germline V gene data show CDR1 as MDHEN and CDR2 as SYDVKM. The CDR3 consists of 13 residues. V was shortened by 3 bases and J by 2 bases, with 5 bases between the two germline ends. The CDR3 DNA reads TGTGCCAGCAGTTTTCTCGGCAATCAGCCCCAGCATTTT. Translating it yields CASSFLGNQPQHF.

This clone was picked up a small number of times. This chain connects TRBV28 to TRBJ2-3; 9 bases are shared with TRBD1. The trim removed 4 bases at V and 1 base at J, leaving 6 bases unmatched. The germline V gene has CDR1 MDHEN and CDR2 SYDVKM. There are 16 residues in the CDR3. In nucleotides, the CDR3 is TGTGCCAGCAGTTCCGACGACAGGGGGGGCACAGATACGCAGTATTTT. Protein: CASSSDDRGGTDTQYF.

This chain connects TRBV5-1 to TRBJ2-7; no reliable D call. Germline V gene data show CDR1 as SGHRS and CDR2 as YFSETQ. The ends were cut back, 2 bases at V and 7 bases at J, with 16 bases in the middle. There are 14 residues in the CDR3. CDR3 amino acids: CASSLLTQPREQYF. The CDR3, as DNA: TGCGCCAGCAGCTTACTGACCCAACCGAGGGAGCAGTACTTC.